This TCR beta chain was sequenced for a study of cytotoxic CD8 clonotypes in ibrutinib-treated CLL (dated by TCRdb to about 2021). Notes on the research overall: In this cohort, about 15 patients were treatment-naive and ten to twelve were relapsed/refractory, while around 18 had unmutated IGHV. Samples at response were collected after a median of about 12 months of treatment, with a range of roughly 6 to 40 months. An average of 255,043 productive templates and 94,082 productive rearrangements was obtained per sample. Every remission and progressive disease sample was obtained while ibrutinib was still being received by the patients. Of the roughly 79 people in the trial, approximately 26 had longitudinal samples available. Partial responses were observed in around 25 patients and complete responses in 2; after a median follow-up of about 69 months, remission was maintained in approximately 14 patients and progression was observed in approximately twelve. Cryopreserved peripheral blood mononuclear cells were obtained prior to treatment, at the time of response, and at either disease progression or sustained remission.

For TCR beta library preparation, around 2 micrograms of genomic DNA were isolated from cryopreserved PBMCs. Longitudinal blood samples from CLL patients on ibrutinib monotherapy were analyzed using high-throughput TCR beta sequencing. Patients were enrolled in a phase 2 open-label single-center ibrutinib monotherapy trial. On a MiSeq, deep resolution sequencing aimed for a depth between 1 in 1 million and 1 in 200,000 T cells, with each clonotype covered 10x on average. The immunoSEQ hsTCRB Kit was used to generate TCR beta libraries. Turning to the authors' computational methods: ImmunoSEQ Data Assistant and ImmunoSEQ Analyzer were used for data analysis, and V, D and J genes were assigned according to IMGT definitions. Clonality, which ranges from 0 to 1, was calculated by subtracting the normalized Shannon entropy of productive rearrangement frequencies from one. Public clonotype analysis was restricted to overrepresented clonotypes comprising at least 0.05% of each patient's repertoire. Roughly 13 repertoires from age-matched healthy donors, obtained from immuneACCESS, served as clonality controls. TCRdb mirrors the immuneACCESS table, restricted to in-frame sequences. Some clones are absent from its copies; in checked studies, under half trace to an unresolved V gene, and the reason for the others is unknown. D and trimming were read from the DNA, whereas the V and J calls and clone size are those reported in that table. Within this sample are 30,000 or so clones, with about three quarters of them counted one time only. Approximately 50% of the sample rests with the top ten.

Concerning this clone itself: Its antigen specificity is not known. Base qualities are not recorded, but no much larger clone differs from it by a single base.

Points the paper makes about the study in general: Baseline clonality exceeded that of age-matched healthy donors and correlated strongly with circulating CD8+ T-cell counts. Public clonotypes were rare and either contracted or stayed stable during treatment, and the rise in clonality at ibrutinib response reflected the expansion of private clonotypes. Clonality increased at ibrutinib response, stayed stable in sustained remission, and fell back toward baseline at progression. Lymph node repertoires were not examined, and the timing of sampling was not matched between patients in sustained remission and those whose disease progressed.

The CDR3, cysteine through phenylalanine, is 15 amino acids long. Solely the CDR3 DNA is kept, with 45 bases framed from the first base. In the germline V gene, CDR1 corresponds to SGHDT and CDR2 to YYEEEE. Trimmed from V: 4 bases; trimmed from J: 2 bases; junction bases lacking a gene match: 6. The sequence came from a human donor with chronic lymphocytic leukemia. Sequencing used PBMCs, obtained after 36 months of ibrutinib treatment. The chain is made from TRBV5-6 and TRBJ1-2; 9 of the junction bases match TRBD1. The DNA sequence is TGTGCCAGCAGCCCTACAGGGGGCGCAAACTATGGCTACACCTTC. Translation gives CASSPTGGANYGYTF.